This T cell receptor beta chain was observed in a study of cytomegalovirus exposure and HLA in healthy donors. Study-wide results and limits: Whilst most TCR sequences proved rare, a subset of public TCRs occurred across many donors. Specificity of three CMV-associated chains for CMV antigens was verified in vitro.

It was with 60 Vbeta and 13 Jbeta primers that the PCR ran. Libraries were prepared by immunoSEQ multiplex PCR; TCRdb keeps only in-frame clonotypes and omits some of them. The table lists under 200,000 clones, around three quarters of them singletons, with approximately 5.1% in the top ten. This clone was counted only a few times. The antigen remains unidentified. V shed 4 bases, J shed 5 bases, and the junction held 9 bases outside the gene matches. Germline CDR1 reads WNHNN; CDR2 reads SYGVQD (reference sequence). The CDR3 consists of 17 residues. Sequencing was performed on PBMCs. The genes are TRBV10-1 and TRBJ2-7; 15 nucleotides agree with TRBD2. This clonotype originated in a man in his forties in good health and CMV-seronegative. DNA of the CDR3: TGCGCCAGCAGTGGGGGACTAGCGGGGGGCTCGCCGAACGAGCAGTACTTC. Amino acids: CASSGGLAGGSPNEQYF.